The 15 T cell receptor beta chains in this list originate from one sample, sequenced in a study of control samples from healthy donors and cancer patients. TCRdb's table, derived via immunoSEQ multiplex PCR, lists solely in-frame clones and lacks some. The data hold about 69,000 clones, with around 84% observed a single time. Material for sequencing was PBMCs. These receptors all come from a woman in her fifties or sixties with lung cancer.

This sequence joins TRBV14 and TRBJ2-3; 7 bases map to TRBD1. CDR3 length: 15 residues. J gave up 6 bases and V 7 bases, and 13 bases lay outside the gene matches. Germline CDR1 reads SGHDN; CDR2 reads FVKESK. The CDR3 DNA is TGTGCCAGCACCACCAAGGGCAGGGGGTCCGATACGCAGTATTTT. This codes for CASTTKGRGSDTQYF.

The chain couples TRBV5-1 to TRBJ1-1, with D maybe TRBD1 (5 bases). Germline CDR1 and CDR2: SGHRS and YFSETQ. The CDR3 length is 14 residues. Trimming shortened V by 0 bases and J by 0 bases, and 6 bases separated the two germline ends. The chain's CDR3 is CASSLGQMNTEAFF. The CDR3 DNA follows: TGCGCCAGCAGCTTGGGACAGATGAACACTGAAGCTTTCTTT.

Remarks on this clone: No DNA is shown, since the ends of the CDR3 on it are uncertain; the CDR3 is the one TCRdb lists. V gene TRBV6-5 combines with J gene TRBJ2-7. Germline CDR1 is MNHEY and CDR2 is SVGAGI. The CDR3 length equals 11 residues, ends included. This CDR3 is CASSSSMKQYF.

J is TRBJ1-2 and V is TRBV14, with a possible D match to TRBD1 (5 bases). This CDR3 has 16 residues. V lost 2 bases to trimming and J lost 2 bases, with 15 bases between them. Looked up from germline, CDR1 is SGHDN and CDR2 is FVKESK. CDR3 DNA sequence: TGTGCCAGCAGCCAAAATCTGGGGCAGGTAAACTATGGCTACACCTTC. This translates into CASSQNLGQVNYGYTF.

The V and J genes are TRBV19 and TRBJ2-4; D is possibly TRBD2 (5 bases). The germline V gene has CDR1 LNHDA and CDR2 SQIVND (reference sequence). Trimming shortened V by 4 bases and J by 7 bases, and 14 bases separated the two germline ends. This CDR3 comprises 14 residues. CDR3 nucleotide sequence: TGTGCCAGTAGTACCCCCGACGGCGGGAACATTCAGTACTTC. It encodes CASSTPDGGNIQYF.

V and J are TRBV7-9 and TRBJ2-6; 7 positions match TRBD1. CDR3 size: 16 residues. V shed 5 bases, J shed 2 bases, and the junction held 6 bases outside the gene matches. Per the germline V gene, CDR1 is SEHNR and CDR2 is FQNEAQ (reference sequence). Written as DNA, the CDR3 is TGTGCCAGCAGCCCGACAGGGTCAACTGGGGCCAACGTCCTGACTTTC. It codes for CASSPTGSTGANVLTF.

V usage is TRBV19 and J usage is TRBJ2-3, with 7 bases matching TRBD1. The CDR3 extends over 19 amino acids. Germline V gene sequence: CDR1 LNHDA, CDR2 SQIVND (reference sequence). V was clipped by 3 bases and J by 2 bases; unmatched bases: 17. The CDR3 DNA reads TGTGCCAGTAGTATTAGTGACAGGGCCATACGGTCCTACACAGATACGCAGTATTTT. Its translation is CASSISDRAIRSYTDTQYF. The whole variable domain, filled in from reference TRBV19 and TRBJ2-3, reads DGGITQSPKYLFRKEGQNVTLSCEQNLNHDAMYWYRQDPGQGLRLIYYSQIVNDFQKGDIAEGYSVSREKKESFPLTVTSAQKNPTAFYLCASSISDRAIRSYTDTQYFGPGTRLTVL.

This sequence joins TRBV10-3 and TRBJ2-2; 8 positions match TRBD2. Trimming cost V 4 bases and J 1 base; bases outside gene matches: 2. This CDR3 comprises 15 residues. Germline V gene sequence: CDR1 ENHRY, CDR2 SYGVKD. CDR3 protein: CAISGLAGNTGELFF. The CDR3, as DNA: TGTGCCATCAGTGGGCTAGCGGGGAACACCGGGGAGCTGTTTTTT.

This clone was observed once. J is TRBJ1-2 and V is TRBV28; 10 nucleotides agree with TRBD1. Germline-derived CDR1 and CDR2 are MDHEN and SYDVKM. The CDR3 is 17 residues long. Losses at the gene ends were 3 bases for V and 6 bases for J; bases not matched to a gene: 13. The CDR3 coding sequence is TGTGCCAGCAGTTTTAATAGGGGACAGGGGCAGGCCAATGGCTACACCTTC. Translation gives CASSFNRGQGQANGYTF.

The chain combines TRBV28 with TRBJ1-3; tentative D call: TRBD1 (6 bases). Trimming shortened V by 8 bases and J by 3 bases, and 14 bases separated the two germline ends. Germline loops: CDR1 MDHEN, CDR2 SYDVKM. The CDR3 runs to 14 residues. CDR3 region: CASCTGSSGNTIYF. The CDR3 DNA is TGTGCCAGCTGTACAGGGTCAAGTGGAAACACCATATATTTT. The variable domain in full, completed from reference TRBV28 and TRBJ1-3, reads DVKVTQSSRYLVKRTGEKVFLECVQDMDHENMFWYRQDPGLGLRLIYFSYDVKMKEKGDIPEGYSVSREKKERFSLILESASTNQTSMYLCASCTGSSGNTIYFGEGSWLTVV.

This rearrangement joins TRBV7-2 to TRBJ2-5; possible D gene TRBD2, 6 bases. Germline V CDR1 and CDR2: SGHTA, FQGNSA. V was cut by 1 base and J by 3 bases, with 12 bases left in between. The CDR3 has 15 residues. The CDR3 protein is CASSLGRGRKETQYF. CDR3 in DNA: TGTGCCAGCAGCTTAGGGAGGGGACGAAAAGAGACCCAGTACTTC.

CDR3 DNA sequence: TGTGCCAGCTCACCGGCACCACCCAGACAGGCGACGAACACTGAAGCTTTCTTT. Its protein is CASSPAPPRQATNTEAFF. The chain couples TRBV18 to TRBJ1-1; possibly TRBD1 for D (6 bases). CDR1 and CDR2 from the germline V gene are KGHSH and LQKENI. This CDR3 is 18 amino acids long. V gave up 3 bases and J gave up 1 base, with 21 bases separating them.

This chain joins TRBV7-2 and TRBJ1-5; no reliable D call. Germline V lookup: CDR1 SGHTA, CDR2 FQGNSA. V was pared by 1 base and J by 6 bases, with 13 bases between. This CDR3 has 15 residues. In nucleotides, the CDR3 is TGTGCCAGCAGCTTAGTTCGGTCGAGTATTCAGCCCCAGCATTTT. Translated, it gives CASSLVRSSIQPQHF.

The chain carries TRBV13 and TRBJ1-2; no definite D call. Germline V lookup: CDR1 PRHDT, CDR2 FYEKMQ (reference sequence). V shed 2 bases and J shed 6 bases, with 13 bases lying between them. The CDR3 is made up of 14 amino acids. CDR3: CASSLTEIGNGYTF. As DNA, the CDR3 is TGTGCCAGCAGCTTAACAGAGATAGGGAATGGCTACACCTTC.

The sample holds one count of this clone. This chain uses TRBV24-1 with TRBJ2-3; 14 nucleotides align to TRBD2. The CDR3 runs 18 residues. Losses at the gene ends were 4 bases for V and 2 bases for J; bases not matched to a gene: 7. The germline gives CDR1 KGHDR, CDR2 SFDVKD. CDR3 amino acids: CATSDRGTSGGPTDTQYF. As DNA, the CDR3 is TGTGCCACCAGTGACCGTGGGACTAGCGGGGGTCCCACAGATACGCAGTATTTT.